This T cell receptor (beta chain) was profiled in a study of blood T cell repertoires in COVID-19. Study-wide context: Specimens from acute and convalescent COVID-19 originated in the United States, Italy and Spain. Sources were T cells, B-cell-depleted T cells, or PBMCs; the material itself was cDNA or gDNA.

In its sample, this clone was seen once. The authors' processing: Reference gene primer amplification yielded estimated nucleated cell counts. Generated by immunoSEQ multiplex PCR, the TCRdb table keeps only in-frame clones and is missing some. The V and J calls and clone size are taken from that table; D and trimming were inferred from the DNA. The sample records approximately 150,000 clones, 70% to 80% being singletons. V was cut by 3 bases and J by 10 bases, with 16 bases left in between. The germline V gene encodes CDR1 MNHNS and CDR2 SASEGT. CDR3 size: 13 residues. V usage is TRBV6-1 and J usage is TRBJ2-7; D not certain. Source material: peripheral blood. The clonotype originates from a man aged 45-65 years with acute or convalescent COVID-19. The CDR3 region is CASSDERELPQYF. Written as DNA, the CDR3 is TGTGCCAGCAGTGATGAGCGAGAACTACCACAGTACTTC.